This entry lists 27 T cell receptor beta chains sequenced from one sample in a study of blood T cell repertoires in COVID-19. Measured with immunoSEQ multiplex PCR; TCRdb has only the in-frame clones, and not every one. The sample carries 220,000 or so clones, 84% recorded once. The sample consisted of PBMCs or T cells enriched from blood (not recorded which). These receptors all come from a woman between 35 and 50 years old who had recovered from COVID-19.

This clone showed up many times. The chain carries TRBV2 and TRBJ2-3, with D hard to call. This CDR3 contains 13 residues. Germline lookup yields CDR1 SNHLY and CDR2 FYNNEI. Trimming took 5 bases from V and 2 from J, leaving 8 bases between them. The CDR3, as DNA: TGTGCCAGCAGTCCCCCCTTCACAGATACGCAGTATTTT. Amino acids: CASSPPFTDTQYF.

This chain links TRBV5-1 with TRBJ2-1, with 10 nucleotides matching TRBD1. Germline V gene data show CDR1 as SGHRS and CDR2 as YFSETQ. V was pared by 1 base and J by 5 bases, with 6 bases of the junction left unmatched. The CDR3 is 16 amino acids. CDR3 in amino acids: CASSLYEGQGNNEQFF. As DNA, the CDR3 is TGCGCCAGCAGCTTGTATGAGGGACAGGGGAACAATGAGCAGTTCTTC. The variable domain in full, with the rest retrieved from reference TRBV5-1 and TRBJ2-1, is KAGVTQTPRYLIKTRGQQVTLSCSPISGHRSVSWYQQTPGQGLQFLFEYFSETQRNKGNFPGRFSGRQFSNSRSEMNVSTLELGDSALYLCASSLYEGQGNNEQFFGPGTRLTVL.

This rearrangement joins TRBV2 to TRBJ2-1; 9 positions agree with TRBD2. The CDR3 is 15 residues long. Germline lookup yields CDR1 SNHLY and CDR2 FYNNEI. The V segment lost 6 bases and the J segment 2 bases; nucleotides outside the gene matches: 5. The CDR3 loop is CASSLTSGTYNEQFF. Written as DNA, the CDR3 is TGTGCCAGCAGCCTGACTAGCGGAACCTACAATGAGCAGTTCTTC.

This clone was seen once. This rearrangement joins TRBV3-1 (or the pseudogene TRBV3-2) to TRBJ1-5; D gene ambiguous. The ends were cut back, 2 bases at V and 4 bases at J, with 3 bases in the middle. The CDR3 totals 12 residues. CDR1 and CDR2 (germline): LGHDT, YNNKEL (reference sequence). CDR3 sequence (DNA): TGTGCCAGCAGCCAATCAAATCAGCCCCAGCATTTT. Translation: CASSQSNQPQHF.

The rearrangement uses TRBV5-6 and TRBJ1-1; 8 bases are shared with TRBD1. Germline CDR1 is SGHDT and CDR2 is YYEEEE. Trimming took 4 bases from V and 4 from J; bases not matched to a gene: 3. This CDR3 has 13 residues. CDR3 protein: CASSRTGGTEAFF. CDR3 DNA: TGTGCCAGCAGCCGTACAGGGGGCACTGAAGCTTTCTTT. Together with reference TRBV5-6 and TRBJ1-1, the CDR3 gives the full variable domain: DAGVTQSPTHLIKTRGQQVTLRCSPKSGHDTVSWYQQALGQGPQFIFQYYEEEERQRGNFPDRFSGHQFPNYSSELNVNALLLGDSALYLCASSRTGGTEAFFGQGTRLTVV.

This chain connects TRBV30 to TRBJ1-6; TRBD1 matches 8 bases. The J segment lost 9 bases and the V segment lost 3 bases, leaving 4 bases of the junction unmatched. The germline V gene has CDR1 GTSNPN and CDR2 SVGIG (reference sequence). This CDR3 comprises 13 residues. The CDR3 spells CAWRDRDISPLHF. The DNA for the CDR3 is TGTGCCTGGAGGGACAGGGACATTTCACCCCTCCACTTT.

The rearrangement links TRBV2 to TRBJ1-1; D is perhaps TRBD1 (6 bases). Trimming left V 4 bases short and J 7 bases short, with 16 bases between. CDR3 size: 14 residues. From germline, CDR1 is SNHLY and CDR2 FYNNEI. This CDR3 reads CASSVDSPPDEAFF. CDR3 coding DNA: TGTGCCAGCAGTGTGGACAGCCCTCCGGATGAAGCTTTCTTT.

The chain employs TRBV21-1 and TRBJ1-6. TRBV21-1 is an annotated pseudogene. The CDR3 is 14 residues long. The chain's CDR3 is CASSKGTYNSPLHF. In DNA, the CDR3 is TGTGCCAGCAGCAAGGGGACTTATAATTCACCCCTCCACTTT.

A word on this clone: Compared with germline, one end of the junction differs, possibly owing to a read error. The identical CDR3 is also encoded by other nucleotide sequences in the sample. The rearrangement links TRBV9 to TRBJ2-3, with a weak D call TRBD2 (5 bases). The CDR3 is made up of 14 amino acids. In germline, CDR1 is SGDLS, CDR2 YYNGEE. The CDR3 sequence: CASSVSGSTDTQYF. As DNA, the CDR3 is TGTGCCAGTAGCGTGTCAGGTAGCACAGATACGCAGTATTTT. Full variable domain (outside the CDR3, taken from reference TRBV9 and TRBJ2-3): DSGVTQTPKHLITATGQRVTLRCSPRSGDLSVYWYQQSLDQGLQFLIQYYNGEERAKGNILERFSAQQFPDLHSELNLSSLELGDSALYFCASSVSGSTDTQYFGPGTRLTVL.

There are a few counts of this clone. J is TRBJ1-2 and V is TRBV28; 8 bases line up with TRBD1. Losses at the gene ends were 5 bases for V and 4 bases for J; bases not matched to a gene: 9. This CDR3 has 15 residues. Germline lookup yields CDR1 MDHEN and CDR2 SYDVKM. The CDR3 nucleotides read TGTGCCAGCAGTCAAGACAGGGGAACTATCTATGGCTACACCTTC. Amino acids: CASSQDRGTIYGYTF.

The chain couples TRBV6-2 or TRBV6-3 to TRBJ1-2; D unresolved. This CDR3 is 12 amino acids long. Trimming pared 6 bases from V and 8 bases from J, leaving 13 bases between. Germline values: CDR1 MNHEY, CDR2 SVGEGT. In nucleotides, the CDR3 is TGTGCCAGCAGCCACCCCTTTGAGGGCTACACCTTC. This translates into CASSHPFEGYTF.

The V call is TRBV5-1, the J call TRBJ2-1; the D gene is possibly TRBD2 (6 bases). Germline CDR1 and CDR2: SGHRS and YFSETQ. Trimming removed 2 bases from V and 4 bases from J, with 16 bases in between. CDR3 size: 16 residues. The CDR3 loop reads CASSFLPGVLYNEQFF. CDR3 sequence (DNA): TGCGCCAGCAGCTTTCTTCCGGGAGTTTTATACAATGAGCAGTTCTTC.

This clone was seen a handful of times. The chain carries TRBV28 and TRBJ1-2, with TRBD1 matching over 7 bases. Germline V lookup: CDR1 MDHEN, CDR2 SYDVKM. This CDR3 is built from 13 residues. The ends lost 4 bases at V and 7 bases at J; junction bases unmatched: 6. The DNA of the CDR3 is TGTGCCAGCAGTTCACAGGGGTTGGGTGGCTACACCTTC. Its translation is CASSSQGLGGYTF.

CDR3 sequence (DNA): TGTGCCAGCACCAGGACAGGCGCAGATACGCAGTATTTT. Translating it yields CASTRTGADTQYF. This sequence joins TRBV11-2 and TRBJ2-3; TRBD1 aligns across 7 bases. Germline trimming cut 7 bases from V and 4 bases from J; bases unmatched to any gene: 5. Germline CDR1 SGHAT, CDR2 FQNNGV. The CDR3 has 13 amino acids.

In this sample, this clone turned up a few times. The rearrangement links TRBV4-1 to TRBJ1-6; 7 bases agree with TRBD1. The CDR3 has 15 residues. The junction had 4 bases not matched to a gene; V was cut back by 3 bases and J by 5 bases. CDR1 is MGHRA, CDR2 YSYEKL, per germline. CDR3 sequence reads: CASSHGQADNSPLHF. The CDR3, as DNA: TGCGCCAGCAGCCACGGACAGGCGGATAATTCACCCCTCCACTTT.

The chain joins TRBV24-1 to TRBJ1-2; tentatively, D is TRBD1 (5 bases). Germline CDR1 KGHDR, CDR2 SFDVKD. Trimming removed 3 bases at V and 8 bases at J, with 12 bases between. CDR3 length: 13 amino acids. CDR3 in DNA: TGTGCCACCAGTGATCCAGGGTCATGGGGCTACACCTTC. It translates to CATSDPGSWGYTF.

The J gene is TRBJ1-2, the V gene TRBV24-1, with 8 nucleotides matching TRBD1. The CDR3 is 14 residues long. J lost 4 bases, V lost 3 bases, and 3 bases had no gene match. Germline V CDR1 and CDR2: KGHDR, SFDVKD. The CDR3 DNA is TGTGCCACCAGTGATACAGGGGGGAGCTATGGCTACACCTTC. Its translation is CATSDTGGSYGYTF.

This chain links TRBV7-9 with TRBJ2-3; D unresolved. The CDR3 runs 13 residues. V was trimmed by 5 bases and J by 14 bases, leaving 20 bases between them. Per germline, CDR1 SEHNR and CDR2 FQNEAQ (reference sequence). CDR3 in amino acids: CASSISNFKLVYF. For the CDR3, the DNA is TGTGCCAGCAGCATATCAAACTTTAAGCTCGTGTATTTT.

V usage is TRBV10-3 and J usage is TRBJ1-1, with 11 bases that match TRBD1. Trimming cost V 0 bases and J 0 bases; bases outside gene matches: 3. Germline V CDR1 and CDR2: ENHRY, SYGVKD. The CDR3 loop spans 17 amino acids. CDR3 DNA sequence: TGTGCCATCAGTGAGTCGGGGACAGGGGGATTGAACACTGAAGCTTTCTTT. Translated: CAISESGTGGLNTEAFF.

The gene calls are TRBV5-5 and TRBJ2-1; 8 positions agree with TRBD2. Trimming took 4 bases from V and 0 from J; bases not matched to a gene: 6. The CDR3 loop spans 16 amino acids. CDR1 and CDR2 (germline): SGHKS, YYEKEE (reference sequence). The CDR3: CASSARLASSYNEQFF. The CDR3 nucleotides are TGTGCCAGCAGCGCCCGACTAGCGAGCTCCTACAATGAGCAGTTCTTC.

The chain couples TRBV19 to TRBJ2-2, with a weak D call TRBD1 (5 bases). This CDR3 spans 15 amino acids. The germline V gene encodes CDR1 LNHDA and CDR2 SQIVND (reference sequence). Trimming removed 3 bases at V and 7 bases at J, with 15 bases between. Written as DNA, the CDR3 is TGTGCCAGTAGTATTGCTTCAGGGAAGATCGGGGAGCTGTTTTTT. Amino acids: CASSIASGKIGELFF.

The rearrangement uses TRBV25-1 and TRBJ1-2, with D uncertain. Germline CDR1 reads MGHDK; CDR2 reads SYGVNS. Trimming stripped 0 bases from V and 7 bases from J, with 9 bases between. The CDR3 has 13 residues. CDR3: CASSEYPDSGYTF. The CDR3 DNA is TGTGCCAGCAGTGAATACCCGGACTCTGGCTACACCTTC.

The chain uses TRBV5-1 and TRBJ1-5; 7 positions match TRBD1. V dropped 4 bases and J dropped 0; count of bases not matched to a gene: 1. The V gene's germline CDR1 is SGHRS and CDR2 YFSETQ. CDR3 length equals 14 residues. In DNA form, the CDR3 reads TGCGCCAGCAGCCGGGACAGTAGCAATCAGCCCCAGCATTTT. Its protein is CASSRDSSNQPQHF.

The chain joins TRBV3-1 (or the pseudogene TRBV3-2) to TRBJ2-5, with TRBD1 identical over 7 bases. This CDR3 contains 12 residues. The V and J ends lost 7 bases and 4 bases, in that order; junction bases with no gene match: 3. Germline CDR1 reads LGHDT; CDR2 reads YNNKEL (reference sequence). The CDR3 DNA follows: TGTGCCAGCACGACAGGGAGAGAGACCCAGTACTTC. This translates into CASTTGRETQYF.

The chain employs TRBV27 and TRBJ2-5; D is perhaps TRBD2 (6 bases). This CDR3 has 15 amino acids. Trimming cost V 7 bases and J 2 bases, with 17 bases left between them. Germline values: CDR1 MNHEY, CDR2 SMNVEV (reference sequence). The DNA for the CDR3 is TGTGCCAGCACCCCCGGTCGGGCGGGACAAGAGACCCAGTACTTC. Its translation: CASTPGRAGQETQYF.

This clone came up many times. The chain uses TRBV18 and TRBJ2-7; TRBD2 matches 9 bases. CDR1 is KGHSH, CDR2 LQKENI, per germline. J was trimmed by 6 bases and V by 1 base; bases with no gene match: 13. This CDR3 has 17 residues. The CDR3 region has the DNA TGTGCCAGCTCACCACGAGTAGTGATAGCGGGAGTTACCGAGCAGTACTTC. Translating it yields CASSPRVVIAGVTEQYF.

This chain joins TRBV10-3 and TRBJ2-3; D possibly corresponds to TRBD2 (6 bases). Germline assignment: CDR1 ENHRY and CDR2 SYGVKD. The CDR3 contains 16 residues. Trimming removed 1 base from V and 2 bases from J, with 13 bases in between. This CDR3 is CAISEFSGSLTDTQYF. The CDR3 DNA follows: TGTGCCATCAGTGAGTTTAGCGGTTCCCTCACAGATACGCAGTATTTT.